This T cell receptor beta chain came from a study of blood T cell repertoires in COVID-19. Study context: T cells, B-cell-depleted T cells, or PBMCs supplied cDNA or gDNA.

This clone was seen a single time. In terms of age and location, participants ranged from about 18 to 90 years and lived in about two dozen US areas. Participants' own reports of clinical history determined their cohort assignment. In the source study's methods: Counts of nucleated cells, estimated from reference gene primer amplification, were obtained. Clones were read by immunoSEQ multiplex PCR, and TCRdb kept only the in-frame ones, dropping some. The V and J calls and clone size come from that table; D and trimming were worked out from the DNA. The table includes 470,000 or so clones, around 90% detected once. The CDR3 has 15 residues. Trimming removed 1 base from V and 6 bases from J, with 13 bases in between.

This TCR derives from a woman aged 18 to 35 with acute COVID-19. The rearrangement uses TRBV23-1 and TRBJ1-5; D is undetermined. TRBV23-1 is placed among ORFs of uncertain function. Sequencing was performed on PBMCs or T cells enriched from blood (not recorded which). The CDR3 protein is CASSQCFNGVQPQHF. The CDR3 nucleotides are TGCGCCAGCAGTCAATGCTTTAACGGGGTTCAGCCCCAGCATTTT.